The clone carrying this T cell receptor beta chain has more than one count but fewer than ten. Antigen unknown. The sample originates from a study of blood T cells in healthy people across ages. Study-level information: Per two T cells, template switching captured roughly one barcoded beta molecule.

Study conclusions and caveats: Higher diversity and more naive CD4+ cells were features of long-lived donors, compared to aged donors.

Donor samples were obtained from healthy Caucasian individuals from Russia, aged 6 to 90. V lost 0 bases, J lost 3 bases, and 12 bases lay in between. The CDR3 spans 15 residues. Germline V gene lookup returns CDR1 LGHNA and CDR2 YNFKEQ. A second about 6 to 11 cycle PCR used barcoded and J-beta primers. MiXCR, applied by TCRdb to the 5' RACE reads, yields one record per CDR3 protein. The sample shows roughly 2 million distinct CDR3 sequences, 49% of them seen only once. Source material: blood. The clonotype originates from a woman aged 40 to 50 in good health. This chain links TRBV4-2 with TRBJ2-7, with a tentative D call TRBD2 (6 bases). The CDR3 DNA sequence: TGTGCCAGCAGCCAAGATATCGGCGGGGACTACGAGCAGTACTTC. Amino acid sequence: CASSQDIGGDYEQYF.